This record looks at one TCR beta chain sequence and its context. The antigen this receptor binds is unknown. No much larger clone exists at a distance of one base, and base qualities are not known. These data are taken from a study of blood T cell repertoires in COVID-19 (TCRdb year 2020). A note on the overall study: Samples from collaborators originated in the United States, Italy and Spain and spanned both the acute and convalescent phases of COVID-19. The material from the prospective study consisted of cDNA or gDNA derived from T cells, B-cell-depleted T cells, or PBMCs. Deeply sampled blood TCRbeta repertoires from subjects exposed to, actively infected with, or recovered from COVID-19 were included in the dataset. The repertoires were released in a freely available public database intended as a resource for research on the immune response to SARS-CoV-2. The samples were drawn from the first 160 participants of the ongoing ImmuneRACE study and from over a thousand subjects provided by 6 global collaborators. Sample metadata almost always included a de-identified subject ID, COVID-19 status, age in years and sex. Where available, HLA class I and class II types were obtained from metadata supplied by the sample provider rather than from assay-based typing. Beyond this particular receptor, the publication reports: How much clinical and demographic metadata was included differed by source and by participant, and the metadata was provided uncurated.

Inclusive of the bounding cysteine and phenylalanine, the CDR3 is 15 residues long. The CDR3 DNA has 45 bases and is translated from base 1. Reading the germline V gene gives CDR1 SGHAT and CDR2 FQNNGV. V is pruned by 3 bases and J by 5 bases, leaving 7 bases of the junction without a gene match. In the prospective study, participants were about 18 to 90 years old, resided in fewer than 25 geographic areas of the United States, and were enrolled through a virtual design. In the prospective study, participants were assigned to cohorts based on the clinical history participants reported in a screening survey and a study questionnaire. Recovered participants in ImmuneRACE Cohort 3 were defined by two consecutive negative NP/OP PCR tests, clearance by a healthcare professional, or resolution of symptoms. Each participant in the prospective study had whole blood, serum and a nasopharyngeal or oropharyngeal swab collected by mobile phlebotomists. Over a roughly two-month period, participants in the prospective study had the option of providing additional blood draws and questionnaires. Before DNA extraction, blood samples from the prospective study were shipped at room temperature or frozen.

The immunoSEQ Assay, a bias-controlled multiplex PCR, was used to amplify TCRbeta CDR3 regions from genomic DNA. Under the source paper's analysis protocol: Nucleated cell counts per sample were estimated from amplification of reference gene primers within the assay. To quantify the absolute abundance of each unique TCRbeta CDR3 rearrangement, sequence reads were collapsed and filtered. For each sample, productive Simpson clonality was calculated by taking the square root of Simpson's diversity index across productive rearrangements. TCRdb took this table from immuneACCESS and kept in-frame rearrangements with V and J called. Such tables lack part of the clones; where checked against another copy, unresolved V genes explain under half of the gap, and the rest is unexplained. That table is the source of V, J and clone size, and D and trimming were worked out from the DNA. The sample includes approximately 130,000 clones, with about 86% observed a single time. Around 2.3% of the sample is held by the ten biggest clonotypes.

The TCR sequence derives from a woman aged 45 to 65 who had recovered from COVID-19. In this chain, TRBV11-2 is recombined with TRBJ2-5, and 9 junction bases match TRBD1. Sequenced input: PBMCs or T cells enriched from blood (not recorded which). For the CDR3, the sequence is CASSFNRGLEETQYF. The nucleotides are TGTGCCAGCAGCTTTAACAGGGGGCTGGAGGAGACCCAGTACTTC.